The entry below gives a single T cell receptor (beta chain) sequence along with its context. This clone's antigen is unknown. No base qualities exist here, and no much larger clone lies one base off it. These data originate in a study of blood T cells in healthy people across ages (dated by TCRdb to the mid-2010s). In terms of the full investigation: In model experiments, roughly one uniquely barcoded TCR beta cDNA molecule per two T cells was captured by template switching. Age-related changes in TCR beta repertoire diversity were measured in the study by deep sequencing normalized with unique cDNA molecular identifiers. Donors were grouped into four age groups: young (average approximately 16 years), middle-aged (39), aged (around 60) and long-lived (approximately 78). Donors of different ages were randomly distributed across sequencing lanes to avoid experimental bias. The study analyzed two additional independent replicas of 1 million unique cDNA reads from the same blood draw for two donors, one aged 18 to 29 and one aged 80 or older. The research as a whole found: The long-lived group showed more naive CD4+ T cells, fewer expanded clones and increased TCR diversity than the aged group, suggesting age selection. Observed TCR beta diversity correlated strongly with the percentage of naive T cells measured by flow cytometry. Total diversity estimates from one million sequenced T cells were considered lower bounds and underestimates. Observed TCR beta diversity per million T cells fell roughly linearly with age, and a significant reduction was already apparent by age roughly 40. Bulk unsorted PBMC profiling prevented conclusive comparison of naive and antigen-experienced compartments. Because donor CMV infection status was unknown, age-related changes in expanded clonotypes were potentially confounded.

The CDR3, cysteine through phenylalanine, is 12 amino acids long. Here the CDR3 DNA is all that survives: 36 bases in frame from base 1. From the germline V gene, CDR1 is MNHEY and CDR2 is SVGAGI. Between the V and J ends, shortened by 6 bases and 2 bases respectively, the junction contains 6 bases. Library preparation used 5' RACE. Sequencing was carried out with an Illumina HiSeq 2500. The second PCR ran for about 7 to 11 cycles and used a J-beta primer mix along with a sample-barcoded 5' primer. A template-switch 5' adaptor carrying 12 random nucleotides introduced a unique molecular identifier onto each TCR beta cDNA molecule. Each sample yielded at least 2.5 million CDR3-containing paired-end reads. The Mint cDNA synthesis kit, primed by a TRBC-specific oligonucleotide, was used to synthesize first-strand cDNA from all RNA. All cDNA was treated with uracil-DNA glycosylase and then went through a first 18-cycle PCR with the universal primers M1SS and BC2_uni_R. On the authors' methods: Each sample was normalized by randomly selecting 1 million high-quality reads, each carrying a distinct molecular identifier. Instead of being binned into consensus sequences, reads with shared molecular identifiers were discarded. MiTCR, run with a Q25 quality threshold and the strictest error-elimination algorithm, handled CDR3 identification, clonotype clustering and error correction. Lower-bound total TCR beta diversity was estimated with a nonparametric unseen species model using Euler transformation. TCRdb trimmed the raw reads at Q25, called clones with MiXCR and kept productive beta chains. Rows are combined by CDR3 protein, so each entry shows the most common genes and DNA. These V and J calls rely on TCRdb rather than the paper's analysis. The sample profile shows about 1,400,000 distinct CDR3 sequences; 35% to 45% of them were found once. The top ten clones comprise around 8% of the sample.

The roughly 42 donors, aged about 6 to 90 years, were systemically healthy Caucasian individuals from Russia. Each donor gave roughly 11 milliliters of peripheral blood, drawn into EDTA-treated Vacutainer tubes. Ficoll-Paque density-gradient centrifugation was used to isolate PBMCs, with at least 6 million per sample. Trizol reagent was used to extract total RNA from PBMCs, with at least 6 micrograms per sample. The percentages of naive CD45RAhigh/CD27high T cells were determined by flow cytometry on a PBMC aliquot from every donor. The origin of this receptor is a woman younger than 35 in good health. Sequencing was done on a sample of blood. In this chain, TRBV6-5 is recombined with TRBJ2-3; the D gene identity is not certain. The CDR3 in this case is CASRFSTDTQYF. The nucleotide sequence reads TGTGCCAGCAGATTTTCCACAGATACGCAGTATTTT.